The 7 T cell receptor beta chains below come from one sample, sequenced in a study of cytomegalovirus exposure and HLA in healthy donors. The primer mix had 60 Vbeta and 13 Jbeta primers. The repertoire was sequenced with immunoSEQ multiplex PCR; TCRdb's copy has only in-frame clones and lacks some. Among about 130,000 clones, around 80% were seen once, and the ten largest hold 6.5%. The sequencing input was PBMCs. These receptors were obtained from a man aged 35 to 55 in good health and CMV-seropositive.

This clone was counted once. This chain connects TRBV10-2 to TRBJ1-1; D is perhaps TRBD1 (6 bases). This CDR3 has 12 residues. V dropped 8 bases and J dropped 10 bases, with 17 bases sitting between them. Germline CDR1 WSHSY, CDR2 SAAADI. The CDR3 loop reads CASGEYRVVAFF. The CDR3 nucleotides are TGCGCCAGCGGGGAATACAGGGTTGTAGCTTTCTTT.

The rearrangement uses TRBV29-1 and TRBJ2-5; unclear D gene. The J call is doubtful: the DNA matches TRBJ2-7 better. CDR1 is SQVTM and CDR2 is ANQGSEA in the germline V gene. CDR3 length: 13 residues. CDR3 protein: CSAARQSSYEQYF. DNA of the CDR3: TGCAGCGCCGCGAGGCAGTCCTCCTACGAGCAGTACTTC.

The chain employs TRBV27 and TRBJ2-7; tentatively, D is TRBD2 (5 bases). The CDR3 is made up of 13 amino acids. The germline gives CDR1 MNHEY, CDR2 SMNVEV (reference sequence). V lost 1 base, J lost 6 bases, and 10 bases lay in between. DNA for the CDR3: TGTGCCAGCAGTTTATTAGCAACTAGCGAGCAGTACTTC. Its protein is CASSLLATSEQYF.

The J gene is TRBJ1-1, the V gene TRBV5-5; D possibly corresponds to TRBD1 (5 bases). This CDR3 region has 12 residues. V was trimmed by 2 bases and J by 7 bases, leaving 9 bases between them. Germline V CDR1 and CDR2: SGHKS, YYEKEE (reference sequence). The CDR3: CASSFGQGEAFF. The CDR3 DNA follows: TGTGCCAGCAGCTTCGGTCAGGGTGAAGCTTTCTTT.

V usage is TRBV5-1 and J usage is TRBJ1-5; D uncertain. Per germline, CDR1 SGHRS and CDR2 YFSETQ. V was pared by 0 bases and J by 5 bases, with 9 bases between. This CDR3 comprises 14 residues. CDR3 nucleotides: TGCGCCAGCAGCTTGGGTGGAGGTTATCAGCCCCAGCATTTT. Its protein product is CASSLGGGYQPQHF.

The rearrangement links TRBV27 to TRBJ2-7; no clear D. Looked up from germline, CDR1 is MNHEY and CDR2 is SMNVEV (reference sequence). The CDR3 has 14 amino acids. Trimming cost V 2 bases and J 3 bases, with 11 bases left between them. The CDR3 loop is CASSLNGNNYEQYF. The CDR3 DNA reads TGTGCCAGCAGTTTAAACGGTAATAACTACGAGCAGTACTTC.

The chain employs TRBV5-1 and TRBJ2-4; 9 bases fit TRBD1. Germline V gene data show CDR1 as SGHRS and CDR2 as YFSETQ. The length of the CDR3 is 16 residues. J lost 6 bases, V lost 3 bases, and 10 bases had no gene match. CDR3 loop: CASSSRGTGIRNIQYF. CDR3 coding DNA: TGCGCCAGCAGCTCCCGAGGGACAGGGATCCGAAACATTCAGTACTTC. Together with reference TRBV5-1 and TRBJ2-4, the CDR3 gives the full variable domain: KAGVTQTPRYLIKTRGQQVTLSCSPISGHRSVSWYQQTPGQGLQFLFEYFSETQRNKGNFPGRFSGRQFSNSRSEMNVSTLELGDSALYLCASSSRGTGIRNIQYFGAGTRLSVL.